This TCR beta chain is from a study of OX40 agonist ivuxolimab in advanced cancers. TCRdb's table, derived via immunoSEQ multiplex PCR, lists solely in-frame clones and lacks some. This sample has fewer than 55,000 clones, with 80% to 90% found just once. Germline CDR1 is SGDLS and CDR2 is YYNGEE. The CDR3 consists of 18 residues. V lost 3 bases, J lost 0 bases, and 16 bases lay in between. The receptor's source is an adult with an advanced solid tumor such as melanoma, head and neck, liver or kidney cancer. The input for sequencing was CD4+ or CD8+ T cells sorted from blood, taken in a trial of the OX40 agonist ivuxolimab. This chain uses TRBV9 with TRBJ1-6, with D unclear. This CDR3 reads CASSGNRIYSSYNSPLHF. The CDR3 bases are TGTGCCAGCAGCGGAAATAGGATTTATAGCTCCTATAATTCACCCCTCCACTTT.